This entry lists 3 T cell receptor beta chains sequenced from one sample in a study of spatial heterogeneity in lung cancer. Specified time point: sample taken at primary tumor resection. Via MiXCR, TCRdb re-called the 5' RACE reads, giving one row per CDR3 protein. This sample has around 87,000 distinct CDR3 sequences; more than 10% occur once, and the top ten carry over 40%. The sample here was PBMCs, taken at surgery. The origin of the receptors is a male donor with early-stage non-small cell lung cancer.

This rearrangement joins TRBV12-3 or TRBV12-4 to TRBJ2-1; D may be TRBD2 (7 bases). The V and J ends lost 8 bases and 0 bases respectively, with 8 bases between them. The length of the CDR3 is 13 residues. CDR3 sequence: CASGGASYNEQFF. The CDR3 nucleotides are TGTGCCAGCGGGGGGGCCTCCTACAATGAGCAGTTCTTC.

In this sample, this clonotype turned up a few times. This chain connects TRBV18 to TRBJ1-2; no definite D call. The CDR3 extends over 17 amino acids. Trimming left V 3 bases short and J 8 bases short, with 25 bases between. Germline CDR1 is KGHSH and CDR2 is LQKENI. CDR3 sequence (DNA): TGTGCCAGCTCACCGCTTCCGAGCCAGGCCTCGCTCGGGGGCTACACCTTC. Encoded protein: CASSPLPSQASLGGYTF.

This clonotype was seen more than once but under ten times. The CDR3 protein is CSVQRVMNTEAFF. The CDR3 bases are TGCAGCGTACAACGTGTCATGAACACTGAAGCTTTCTTT. This chain joins TRBV29-1 and TRBJ1-1; no clear D. The CDR3 consists of 13 residues. The V and J ends lost 6 bases and 0 bases respectively, with 11 bases between them. The germline CDR1 and CDR2 sequences are SQVTM and ANQGSEA.